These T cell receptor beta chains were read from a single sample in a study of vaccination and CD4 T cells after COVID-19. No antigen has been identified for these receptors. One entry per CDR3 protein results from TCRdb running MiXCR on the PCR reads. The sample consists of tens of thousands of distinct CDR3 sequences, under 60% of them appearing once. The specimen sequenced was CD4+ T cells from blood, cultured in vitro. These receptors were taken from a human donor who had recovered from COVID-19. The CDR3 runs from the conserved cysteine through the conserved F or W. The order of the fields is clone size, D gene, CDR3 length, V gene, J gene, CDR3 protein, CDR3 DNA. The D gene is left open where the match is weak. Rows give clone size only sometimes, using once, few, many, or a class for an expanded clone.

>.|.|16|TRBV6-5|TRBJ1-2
CASSYSPVSWGYGYTF
TGTGCCAGCAGTTACTCACCAGTCAGCTGGGGCTATGGCTACACCTTC
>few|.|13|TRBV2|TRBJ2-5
CASSRTAQETQYF
TGTGCCAGCAGTCGGACAGCTCAAGAGACCCAGTACTTC
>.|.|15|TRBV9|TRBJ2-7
CASSFRGDSSYEQYF
TGTGCCAGCAGCTTTAGGGGGGACAGCTCCTACGAGCAGTACTTC
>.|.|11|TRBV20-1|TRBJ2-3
CSAPYPDTQYF
TGCAGTGCGCCTTATCCAGATACGCAGTATTTT
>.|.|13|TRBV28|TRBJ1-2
CASSRLGPYGYTF
TGTGCCAGCAGTCGATTGGGACCCTATGGCTACACCTTC
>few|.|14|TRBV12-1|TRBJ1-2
CASSFEEGLYGYTF
TGTGCCAGCAGCTTTGAGGAGGGACTGTATGGCTACACCTTC
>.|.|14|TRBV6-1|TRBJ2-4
CASSEALAGNIQYF
TGTGCCAGCAGTGAAGCGCTTGCGGGGAACATTCAGTACTTC
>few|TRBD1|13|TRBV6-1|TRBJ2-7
CASRPGQTYEQYF
TGTGCCAGCAGGCCGGGACAGACCTACGAGCAGTACTTC
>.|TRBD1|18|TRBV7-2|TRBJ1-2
CASSLDFPLGQGVHGYTF
TGTGCCAGCAGCTTAGATTTCCCCTTAGGACAGGGGGTCCATGGCTACACCTTC
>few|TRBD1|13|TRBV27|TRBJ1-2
CASRPTGGYGYTF
TGTGCCAGCAGACCTACAGGGGGCTATGGCTACACCTTC
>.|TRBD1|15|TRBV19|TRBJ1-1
CASSTTGTGGVGAFF
TGTGCCAGTAGTACAACCGGGACAGGGGGCGTAGGGGCTTTCTTT